This TCR beta chain was observed in a study of OX40 agonist ivuxolimab in advanced cancers. Turning to the study itself: The study gave patients intravenous ivuxolimab at 0.01 to 10 mg/kg every 2 weeks. Patients assigned to dose escalation were diagnosed with hepatocellular carcinoma, melanoma, renal cell or head and neck cancer.

The CDR3 runs to 18 residues. Germline-derived CDR1 and CDR2 are SGHAT and FQNNGV. Trimming took 5 bases from V and 7 from J, leaving 29 bases between them. The method was immunoSEQ multiplex PCR; TCRdb's version includes in-frame clones alone and lacks a portion of them. The sample includes about 15,000 clones, around 65% of them seen just once. This clone was recorded once. This TCR came from an adult with an advanced solid tumor such as melanoma, head and neck, liver or kidney cancer. Source: CD4+ or CD8+ T cells sorted from blood, taken in a trial of the OX40 agonist ivuxolimab. The chain employs TRBV11-2 and TRBJ1-2; no definite D call. CDR3 residues: CASSQGDYTPTLEVGYTF. CDR3 nucleotide sequence: TGTGCCAGCAGCCAAGGAGACTATACCCCTACCTTGGAGGTTGGCTACACCTTC.